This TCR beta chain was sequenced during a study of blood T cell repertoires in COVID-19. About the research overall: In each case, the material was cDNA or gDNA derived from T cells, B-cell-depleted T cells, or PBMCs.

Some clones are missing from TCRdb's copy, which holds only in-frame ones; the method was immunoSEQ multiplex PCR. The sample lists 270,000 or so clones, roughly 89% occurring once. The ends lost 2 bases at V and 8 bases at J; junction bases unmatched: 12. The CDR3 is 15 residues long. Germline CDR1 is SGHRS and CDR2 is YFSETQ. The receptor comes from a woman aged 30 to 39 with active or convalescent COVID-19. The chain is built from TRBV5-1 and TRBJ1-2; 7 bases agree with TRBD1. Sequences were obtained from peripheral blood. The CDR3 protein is CASSLGTGVVRGYTF. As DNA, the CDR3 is TGCGCCAGCAGCTTAGGAACAGGGGTTGTTCGGGGCTACACCTTC.